The sequence of this TCR beta chain was determined in a study of shared clonotypes between healthy human individuals. Only CD45RO-negative cells positively selected for CCR7 counted as naive CD8 cells, so terminally differentiated effector memory CD45RA+ cells were excluded. V lost 5 bases, J lost 6 bases, and 11 bases lay in between. The length of the CDR3 is 13 residues. Germline V gene data show CDR1 as MNHEY and CDR2 as SVGAGI. Deep level was the assay's run setting. Using immunoSEQ multiplex PCR, the repertoire was profiled, and TCRdb retains in-frame clones only, with some absent. The sample consists of about 600,000 clones, 95% to 96% of them appearing once.

The sequenced material came from naive CD8+ T cells sorted from blood. The J gene is TRBJ1-5, the V gene TRBV6-5; D remains unclear. The clonotype was recovered from a woman aged 25 to 39 in good health. The CDR3 spells CASSPLSSQPQHF. The CDR3 coding sequence is TGTGCCAGCAGTCCCTTAAGTAGTCAGCCCCAGCATTTT.